This T cell receptor (beta chain) was recorded in a study of CD8 T cells in ankylosing spondylitis. CDR1 and CDR2 (germline): GTSNPN, SVGIG (reference sequence). The CDR3 totals 14 residues. V was cut by 1 base and J by 1 base, with 10 bases left in between. TCRdb analysed the 5' RACE reads with MiXCR anew, one entry per CDR3 protein. This table holds about 840,000 distinct CDR3 sequences, about 11% found once. Findings of the study overall: Roughly eight highly homologous variants made up a TCR beta motif, and this motif appeared characteristic of ankylosing spondylitis blood. Enrichment of disease-linked clones was reportedly significant in matched ankylosing spondylitis synovial fluid.

This clonotype was seen a handful of times. What it binds is unknown. Sequencing used blood, either unsorted or a sorted T cell fraction (not recorded which). The source of this sequence is a male donor with ankylosing spondylitis. J is TRBJ1-1 and V is TRBV30; D gene ambiguous. The CDR3 sequence: CAWSASSTNTEAFF. The CDR3 nucleotides read TGTGCCTGGAGTGCATCCTCCACGAACACTGAAGCTTTCTTT. Full variable domain (outside the CDR3, taken from reference TRBV30 and TRBJ1-1): SQTIHQWPATLVQPVGSPLSLECTVEGTSNPNLYWYRQAAGRGLQLLFYSVGIGQISSEVPQNLSASRPQDRQFILSSKKLLLSDSGFYLCAWSASSTNTEAFFGQGTRLTVV.